These 17 T cell receptor beta chains were sequenced from one sample in a study. Each CDR3 protein gets one entry after TCRdb re-called the RT-PCR reads with MiXCR. Among hundreds of thousands of distinct CDR3 sequences, 12% to 15% were seen once, and the ten largest hold 3.6%. The material sequenced was memory CD4+ T cells from blood. Receptors originate from a female donor in good health, serving as a healthy control.

The rearrangement uses TRBV20-1 and TRBJ2-7; 7 bases align to TRBD1. J lost 3 bases, V lost 3 bases, and 8 bases had no gene match. The CDR3 is 14 residues long. CDR1 is DFQATT, CDR2 SNEGSKA, per germline (reference sequence). The CDR3 DNA sequence: TGCAGTGCTAGTGAAACAAGGGGGCACTACGAGCAGTACTTC. This gives the protein CSASETRGHYEQYF.

V usage is TRBV7-2 and J usage is TRBJ2-7; the D is unclear. The CDR3 covers 15 residues. Germline loops: CDR1 SGHTA, CDR2 FQGNSA. With 1 base removed from V and 3 bases from J, the gap between germline ends came to 13 bases. As DNA, the CDR3 is TGTGCCAGCAGCTTAGACGTCGGCAGGTACTACGAGCAGTACTTC. It yields the protein CASSLDVGRYYEQYF. Full variable domain (rest looked up from reference TRBV7-2 and TRBJ2-7): GAGVSQSPSNKVTEKGKDVELRCDPISGHTALYWYRQSLGQGLEFLIYFQGNSAPDKSGLPSDRFSAERTGGSVSTLTIQRTQQEDSAVYLCASSLDVGRYYEQYFGPGTRLTVT.

There are a few counts of this clonotype. The chain couples TRBV28 to TRBJ1-2; tentatively, D is TRBD1 (6 bases). This CDR3 contains 14 residues. V was clipped by 6 bases and J by 3 bases, with 14 bases between them. Germline lookup yields CDR1 MDHEN and CDR2 SYDVKM. In DNA form, the CDR3 reads TGTGCCAGCAGAGGGGGGGGGAGATACTATGGCTACACCTTC. This gives the protein CASRGGGRYYGYTF.

In this sample, this clonotype turned up a few times. The V call is TRBV20-1, the J call TRBJ2-5; D gene uncertain. This CDR3 comprises 14 residues. In germline, CDR1 is DFQATT, CDR2 SNEGSKA (reference sequence). CDR3 loop: CRAYRPAEQETQYF. The CDR3 DNA follows: TGCAGGGCATACCGTCCGGCGGAACAAGAGACCCAGTACTTC.

The chain uses TRBV27 and TRBJ2-5; D is uncertain. The CDR3 sequence is 9 residues long. In germline, CDR1 is MNHEY, CDR2 SMNVEV (reference sequence). V was trimmed by 3 bases and J by 10 bases, leaving 3 bases between them. The CDR3 DNA reads TGTGCCAGCAGTTTTGTCCAGTACTTC. Its protein is CASSFVQYF.

This chain uses TRBV4-1 with TRBJ1-3; D unresolved. The CDR3 sequence is 15 residues long. V dropped 7 bases and J dropped 4 bases, with 17 bases sitting between them. Germline V lookup: CDR1 MGHRA, CDR2 YSYEKL. In DNA, the CDR3 is TGCGCCAGCACCCTGGACCGTATGGGAGGAAACACCATATATTTT. Amino acid sequence: CASTLDRMGGNTIYF.

The J gene is TRBJ2-3, the V gene TRBV24-1; possibly TRBD2 for D (6 bases). From germline, CDR1 is KGHDR and CDR2 SFDVKD. The V end was cut by 4 bases, the J end by 8 bases, with 18 bases between. The CDR3 is 15 amino acids. The CDR3: CATSDPGERGGTQYF. The CDR3 nucleotides are TGTGCCACCAGTGACCCGGGAGAGAGGGGCGGTACGCAGTATTTT.

This clonotype was found many times. CDR3 in amino acids: CASSSLTFLQGGAFF. The CDR3 coding sequence is TGTGCCAGCAGCTCGTTGACATTTTTACAGGGGGGAGCTTTCTTT. The chain is built from TRBV7-2 and TRBJ1-1; TRBD1 matches at 8 bases. This CDR3 region has 15 residues. CDR1 is SGHTA, CDR2 FQGNSA, per germline. Trimming took 4 bases from V and 10 from J; bases not matched to a gene: 14. Filled out from reference TRBV7-2 and TRBJ1-1, the complete variable domain reads GAGVSQSPSNKVTEKGKDVELRCDPISGHTALYWYRQSLGQGLEFLIYFQGNSAPDKSGLPSDRFSAERTGGSVSTLTIQRTQQEDSAVYLCASSSLTFLQGGAFFGQGTRLTVV.

V gene TRBV20-1 combines with J gene TRBJ1-6; 7 bases are shared with TRBD1. The V segment lost 0 bases and the J segment 6 bases; nucleotides outside the gene matches: 11. Germline V gene sequence: CDR1 DFQATT, CDR2 SNEGSKA (reference sequence). The CDR3 loop spans 17 amino acids. Here the CDR3 reads CSARDRLTGQANSPLHF. CDR3 in DNA: TGCAGTGCTAGAGATCGCCTTACTGGACAGGCTAATTCACCCCTCCACTTT.

This clonotype was seen at least ten times. The chain has TRBV20-1 and TRBJ2-7, with 7 nucleotides matching TRBD1. V was pared by 1 base and J by 1 base, with 7 bases of the junction left unmatched. Germline CDR1 is DFQATT and CDR2 is SNEGSKA (reference sequence). CDR3 length: 15 amino acids. Here the CDR3 DNA reads TGCAGTGCTAGAGGGGGGTCAGGGGGATCCTACGAGCAGTACTTC. It codes for CSARGGSGGSYEQYF.

This clonotype was detected a few times. The chain has TRBV6-1 and TRBJ2-7, with D perhaps given as TRBD1 or TRBD2 (5 bases each). The CDR3 consists of 14 residues. CDR1 and CDR2 (germline): MNHNS, SASEGT. The CDR3 coding sequence is TGTGCTGCCAGTACCGGGACCCGCACCTACGAGCAGTACTTC. Amino acid sequence: CAASTGTRTYEQYF.

The CDR3, as DNA: TGTGCCAGCAGCCTAAGAGGGCAGACGGATCAGCCCCAGCATTTT. Protein product: CASSLRGQTDQPQHF. The chain employs TRBV9 and TRBJ1-5; no reliable D call. The V gene lost 4 bases and the J gene lost 5 bases, with 16 bases spanning the gap. Germline CDR1 SGDLS, CDR2 YYNGEE. The CDR3 is 15 amino acids. Full variable domain (missing parts from reference TRBV9 and TRBJ1-5): DSGVTQTPKHLITATGQRVTLRCSPRSGDLSVYWYQQSLDQGLQFLIQYYNGEERAKGNILERFSAQQFPDLHSELNLSSLELGDSALYFCASSLRGQTDQPQHFGDGTRLSIL.

In this sample, this clonotype turned up many times. The V and J genes are TRBV20-1 and TRBJ2-3; tentatively, D is TRBD1 or TRBD2 (5 bases each). Germline CDR1 DFQATT, CDR2 SNEGSKA (reference sequence). V was shortened by 0 bases and J by 13 bases, with 14 bases between the two germline ends. The CDR3 sequence is 12 residues long. Here the CDR3 DNA reads TGCAGTGCTAGAGATGAGGGCAGGGCTGAGTATTTT. This gives the protein CSARDEGRAEYF.

This clonotype was counted a few times. The chain carries TRBV20-1 and TRBJ1-3; possibly TRBD1 for D (6 bases). The CDR3 has 14 amino acids. V was cut by 3 bases and J by 4 bases, with 13 bases left in between. Per germline, CDR1 DFQATT and CDR2 SNEGSKA (reference sequence). The CDR3 region is CSASRDNTGNTIYF. The CDR3 region has the DNA TGCAGTGCTAGTCGGGACAATACCGGAAACACCATATATTTT.

Turning to this clonotype: A much larger clone differs from this one at a single base, so this may be a read error. The genes are TRBV10-3 and TRBJ1-2, with no clear D. The CDR3 runs 13 residues. CDR1 and CDR2 from the germline V gene are ENHRY and SYGVKD. The CDR3 region has the DNA TGTGCCATCAGTGACCAGAATAACTATGGCTGCACCTTC. Amino acids: CAISDQNNYGCTF.

The chain combines TRBV12-3 or TRBV12-4 with TRBJ1-2; 8 bases map to TRBD1. The junction had 6 bases not matched to a gene; V was cut back by 10 bases and J by 2 bases. The CDR3 extends over 13 amino acids. CDR3 bases: TGTGCCATTCCGGACAGGGTGAACTATGGCTACACCTTC. It is translated as CAIPDRVNYGYTF.

This clonotype was recorded at least ten times. CDR3 DNA: TGTGCCAGCAGGACAGGGAGATCACCCCTCCACTTT. Its translation is CASRTGRSPLHF. This chain connects TRBV27 to TRBJ1-6; TRBD1 matches at 7 bases. Germline V gene lookup returns CDR1 MNHEY and CDR2 SMNVEV (reference sequence). Germline trimming cut 6 bases from V and 10 bases from J; bases unmatched to any gene: 3. The CDR3 is 12 residues long.